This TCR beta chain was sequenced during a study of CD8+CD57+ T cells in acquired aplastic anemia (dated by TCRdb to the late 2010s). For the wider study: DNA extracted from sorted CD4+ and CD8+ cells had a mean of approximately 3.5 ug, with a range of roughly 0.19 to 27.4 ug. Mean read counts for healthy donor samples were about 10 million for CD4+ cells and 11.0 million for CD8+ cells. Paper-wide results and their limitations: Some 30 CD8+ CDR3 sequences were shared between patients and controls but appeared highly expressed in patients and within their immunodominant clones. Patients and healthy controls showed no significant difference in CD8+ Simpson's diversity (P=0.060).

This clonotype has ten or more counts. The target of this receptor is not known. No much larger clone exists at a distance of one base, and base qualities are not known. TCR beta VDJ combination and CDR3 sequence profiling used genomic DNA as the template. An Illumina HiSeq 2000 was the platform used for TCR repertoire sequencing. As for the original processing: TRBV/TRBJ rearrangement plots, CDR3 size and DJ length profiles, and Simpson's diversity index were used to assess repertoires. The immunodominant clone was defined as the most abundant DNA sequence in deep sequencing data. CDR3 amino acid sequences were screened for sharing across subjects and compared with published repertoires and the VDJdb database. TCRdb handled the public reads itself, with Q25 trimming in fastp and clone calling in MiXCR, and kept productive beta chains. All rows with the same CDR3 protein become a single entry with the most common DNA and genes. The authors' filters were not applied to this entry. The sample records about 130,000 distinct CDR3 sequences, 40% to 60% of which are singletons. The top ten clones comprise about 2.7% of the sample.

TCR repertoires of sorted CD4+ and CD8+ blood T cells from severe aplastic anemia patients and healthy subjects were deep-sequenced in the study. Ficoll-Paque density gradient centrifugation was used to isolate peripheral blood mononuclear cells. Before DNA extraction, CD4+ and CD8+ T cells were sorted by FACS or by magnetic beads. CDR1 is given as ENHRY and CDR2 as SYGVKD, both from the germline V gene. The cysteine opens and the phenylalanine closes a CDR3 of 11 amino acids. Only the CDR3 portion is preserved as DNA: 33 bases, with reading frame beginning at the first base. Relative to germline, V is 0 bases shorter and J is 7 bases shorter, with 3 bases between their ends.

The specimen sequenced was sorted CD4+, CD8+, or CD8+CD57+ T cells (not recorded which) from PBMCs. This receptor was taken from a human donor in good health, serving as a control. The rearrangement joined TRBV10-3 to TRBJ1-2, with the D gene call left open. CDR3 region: CAISESIGYTF. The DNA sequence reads TGTGCCATCAGTGAGTCGATTGGCTACACCTTC.